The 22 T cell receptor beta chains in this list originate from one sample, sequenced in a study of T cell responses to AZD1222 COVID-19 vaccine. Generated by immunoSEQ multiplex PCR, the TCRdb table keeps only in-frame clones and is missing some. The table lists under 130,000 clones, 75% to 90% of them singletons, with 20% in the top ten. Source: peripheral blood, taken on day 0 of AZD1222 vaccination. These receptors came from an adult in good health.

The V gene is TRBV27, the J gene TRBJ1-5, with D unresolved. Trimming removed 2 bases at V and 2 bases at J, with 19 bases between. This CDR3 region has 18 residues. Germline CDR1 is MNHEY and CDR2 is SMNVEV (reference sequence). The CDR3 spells CASSLRGSHKIGNQPQHF. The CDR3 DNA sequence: TGTGCCAGCAGTTTAAGAGGGAGCCACAAAATAGGCAATCAGCCCCAGCATTTT.

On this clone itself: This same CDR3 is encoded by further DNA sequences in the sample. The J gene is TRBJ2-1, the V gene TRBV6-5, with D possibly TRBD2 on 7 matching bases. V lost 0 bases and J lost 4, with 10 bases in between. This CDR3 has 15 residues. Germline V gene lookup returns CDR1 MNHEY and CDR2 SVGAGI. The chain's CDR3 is CASSYSGGGYNEQFF. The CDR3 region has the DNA TGTGCCAGCAGTTACTCAGGGGGGGGGTACAATGAGCAGTTCTTC.

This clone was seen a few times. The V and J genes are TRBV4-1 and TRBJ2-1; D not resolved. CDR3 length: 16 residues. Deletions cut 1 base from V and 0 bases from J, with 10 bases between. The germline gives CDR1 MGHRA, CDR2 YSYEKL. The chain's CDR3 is CASSQVDLLSYNEQFF. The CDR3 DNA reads TGCGCCAGCAGCCAAGTCGACCTGCTCTCCTACAATGAGCAGTTCTTC.

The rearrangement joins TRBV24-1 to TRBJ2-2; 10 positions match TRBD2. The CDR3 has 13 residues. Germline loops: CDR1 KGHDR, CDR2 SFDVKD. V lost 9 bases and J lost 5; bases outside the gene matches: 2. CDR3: CATGAGGTGELFF. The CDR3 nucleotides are TGTGCCACCGGAGCGGGAGGGACCGGGGAGCTGTTTTTT.

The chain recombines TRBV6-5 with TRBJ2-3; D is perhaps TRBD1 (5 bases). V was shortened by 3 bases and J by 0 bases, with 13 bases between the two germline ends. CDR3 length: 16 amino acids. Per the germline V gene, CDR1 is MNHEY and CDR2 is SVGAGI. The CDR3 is CASSYRGKASTDTQYF. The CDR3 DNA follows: TGTGCCAGCAGTTATAGGGGTAAAGCTAGCACAGATACGCAGTATTTT.

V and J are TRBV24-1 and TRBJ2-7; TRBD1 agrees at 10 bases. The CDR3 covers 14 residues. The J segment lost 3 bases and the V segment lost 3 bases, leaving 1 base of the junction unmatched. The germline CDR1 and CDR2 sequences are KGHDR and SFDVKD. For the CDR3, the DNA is TGTGCCACCAGTGATCGGACAGGGGGCTACGAGCAGTACTTC. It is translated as CATSDRTGGYEQYF.

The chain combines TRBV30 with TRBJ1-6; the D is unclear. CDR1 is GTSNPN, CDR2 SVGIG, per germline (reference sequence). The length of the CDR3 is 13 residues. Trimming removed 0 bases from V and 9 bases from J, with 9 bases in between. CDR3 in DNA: TGTGCCTGGAGTGTACAACAAGTTTCACCCCTCCACTTT. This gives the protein CAWSVQQVSPLHF.

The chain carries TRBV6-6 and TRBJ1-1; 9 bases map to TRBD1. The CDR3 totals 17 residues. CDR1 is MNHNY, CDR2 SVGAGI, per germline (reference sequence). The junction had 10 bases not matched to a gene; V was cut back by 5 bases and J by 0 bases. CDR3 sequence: CASSLYTGQGMNTEAFF. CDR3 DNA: TGTGCCAGCAGTCTTTATACCGGACAGGGGATGAACACTGAAGCTTTCTTT.

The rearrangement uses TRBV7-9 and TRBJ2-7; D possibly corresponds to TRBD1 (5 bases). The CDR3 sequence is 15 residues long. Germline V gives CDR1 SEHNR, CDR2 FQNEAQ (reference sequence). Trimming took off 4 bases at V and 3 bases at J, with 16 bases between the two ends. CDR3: CASSSTKTVYYEQYF. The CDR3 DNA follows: TGTGCCAGCAGCTCCACCAAGACAGTTTACTACGAGCAGTACTTC.

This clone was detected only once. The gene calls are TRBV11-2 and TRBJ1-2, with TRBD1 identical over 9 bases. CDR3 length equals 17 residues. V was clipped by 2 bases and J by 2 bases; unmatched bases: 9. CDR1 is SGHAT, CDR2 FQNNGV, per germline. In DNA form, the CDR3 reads TGTGCCAGCAGCTTACTCCAGACAGGGGGTAACAACTATGGCTACACCTTC. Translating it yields CASSLLQTGGNNYGYTF.

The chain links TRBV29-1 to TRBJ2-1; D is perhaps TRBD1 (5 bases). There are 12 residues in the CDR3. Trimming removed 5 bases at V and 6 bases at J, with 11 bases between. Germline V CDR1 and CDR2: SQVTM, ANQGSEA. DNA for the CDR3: TGCAGCGTTATCAGGGCAGTCAATGAGCAGTTCTTC. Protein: CSVIRAVNEQFF.

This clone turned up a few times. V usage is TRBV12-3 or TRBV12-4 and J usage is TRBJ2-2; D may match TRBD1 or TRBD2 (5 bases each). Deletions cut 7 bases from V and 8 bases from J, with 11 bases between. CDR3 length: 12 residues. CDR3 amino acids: CASTEGWGELFF. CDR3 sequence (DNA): TGTGCCAGCACCGAGGGGTGGGGGGAGCTGTTTTTT.

CDR3 DNA: TGTGCCACCAGCCCGCTGGGGGTGGCTGGAAACACCATATATTTT. Protein: CATSPLGVAGNTIYF. V gene TRBV15 combines with J gene TRBJ1-3; tentative D call: TRBD1 (5 bases). CDR3 length equals 15 residues. Germline lookup yields CDR1 LNHNV and CDR2 YYDKDF (reference sequence). V shed 5 bases and J shed 2 bases, with 13 bases lying between them.

CDR3 region: CASSPGTQPQHF. In DNA, the CDR3 is TGTGCCAGCAGCCCGGGGACTCAGCCCCAGCATTTT. The chain joins TRBV7-2 to TRBJ1-5, with a tentative D call TRBD1 (5 bases). Germline-derived CDR1 and CDR2 are SGHTA and FQGNSA. This CDR3 is 12 amino acids long. Trimming shortened V by 5 bases and J by 6 bases, and 8 bases separated the two germline ends. The whole variable domain, remainder taken from reference TRBV7-2 and TRBJ1-5, is GAGVSQSPSNKVTEKGKDVELRCDPISGHTALYWYRQSLGQGLEFLIYFQGNSAPDKSGLPSDRFSAERTGGSVSTLTIQRTQQEDSAVYLCASSPGTQPQHFGDGTRLSIL.

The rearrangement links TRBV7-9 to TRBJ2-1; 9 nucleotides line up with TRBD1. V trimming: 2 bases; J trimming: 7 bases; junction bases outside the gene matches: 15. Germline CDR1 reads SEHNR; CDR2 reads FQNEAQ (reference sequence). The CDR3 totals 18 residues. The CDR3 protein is CASSLPGQGVVQVNEQFF. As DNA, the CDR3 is TGTGCCAGCAGCTTACCGGGACAGGGAGTGGTACAGGTGAATGAGCAGTTCTTC.

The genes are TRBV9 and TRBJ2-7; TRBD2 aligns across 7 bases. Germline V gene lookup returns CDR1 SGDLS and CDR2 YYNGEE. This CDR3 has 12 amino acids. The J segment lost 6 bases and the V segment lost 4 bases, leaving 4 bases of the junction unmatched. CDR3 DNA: TGTGCCAGCAGCCCACCGGGAGGCGAGCAGTACTTC. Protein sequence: CASSPPGGEQYF.

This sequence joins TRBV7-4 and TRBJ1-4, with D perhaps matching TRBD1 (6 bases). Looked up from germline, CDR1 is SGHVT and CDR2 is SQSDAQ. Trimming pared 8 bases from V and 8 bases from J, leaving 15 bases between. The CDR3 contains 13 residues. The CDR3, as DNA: TGTGCCAGCGTATACAGGACAGCAGAAAAACTGTTTTTT. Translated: CASVYRTAEKLFF.

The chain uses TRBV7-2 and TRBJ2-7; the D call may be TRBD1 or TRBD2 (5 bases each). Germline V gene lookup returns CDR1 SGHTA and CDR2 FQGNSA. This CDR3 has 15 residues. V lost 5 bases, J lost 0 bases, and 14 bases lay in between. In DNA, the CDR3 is TGTGCCAGCAGCCAGGGACGGCTCCTCTCCTACGAGCAGTACTTC. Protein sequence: CASSQGRLLSYEQYF.

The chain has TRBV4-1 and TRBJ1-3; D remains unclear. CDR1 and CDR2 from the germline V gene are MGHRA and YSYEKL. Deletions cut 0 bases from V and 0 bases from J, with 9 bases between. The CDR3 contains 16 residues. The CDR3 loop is CASSQEQTSSGNTIYF. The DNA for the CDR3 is TGCGCCAGCAGCCAAGAACAGACGAGCTCTGGAAACACCATATATTTT.

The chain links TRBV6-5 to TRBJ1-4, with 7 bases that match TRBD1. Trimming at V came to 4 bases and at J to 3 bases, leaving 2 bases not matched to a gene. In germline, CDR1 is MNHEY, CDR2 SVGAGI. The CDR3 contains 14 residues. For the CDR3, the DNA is TGTGCCAGCAGTTCCAGGGGGTCTAATGAAAAACTGTTTTTT. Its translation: CASSSRGSNEKLFF.

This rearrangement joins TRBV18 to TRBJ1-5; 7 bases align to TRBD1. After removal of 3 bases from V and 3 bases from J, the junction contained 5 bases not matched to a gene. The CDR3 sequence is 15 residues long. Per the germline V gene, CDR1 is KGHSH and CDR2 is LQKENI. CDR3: CASSPTGTDNQPQHF. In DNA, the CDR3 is TGTGCCAGCTCACCGACCGGGACAGACAATCAGCCCCAGCATTTT. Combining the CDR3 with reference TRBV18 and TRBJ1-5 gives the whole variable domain NAGVMQNPRHLVRRRGQEARLRCSPMKGHSHVYWYRQLPEEGLKFMVYLQKENIIDESGMPKERFSAEFPKEGPSILRIQQVVRGDSAAYFCASSPTGTDNQPQHFGDGTRLSIL.

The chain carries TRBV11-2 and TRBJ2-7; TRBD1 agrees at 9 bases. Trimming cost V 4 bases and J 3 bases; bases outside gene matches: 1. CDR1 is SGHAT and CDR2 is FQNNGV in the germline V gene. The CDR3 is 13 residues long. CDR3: CASSSGQGYEQYF. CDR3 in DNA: TGTGCCAGCAGCTCGGGACAGGGCTACGAGCAGTACTTC.